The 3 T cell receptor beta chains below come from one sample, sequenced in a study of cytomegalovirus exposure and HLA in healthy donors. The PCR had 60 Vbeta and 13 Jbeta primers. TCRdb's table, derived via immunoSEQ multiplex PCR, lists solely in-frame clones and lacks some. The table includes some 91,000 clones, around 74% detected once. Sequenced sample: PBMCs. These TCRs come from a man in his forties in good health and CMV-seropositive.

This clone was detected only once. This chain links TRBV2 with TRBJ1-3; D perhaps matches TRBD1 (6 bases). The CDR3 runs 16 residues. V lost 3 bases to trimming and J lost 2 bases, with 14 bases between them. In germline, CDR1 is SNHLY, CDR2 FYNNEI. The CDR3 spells CASSEYRASTGNTIYF. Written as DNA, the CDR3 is TGTGCCAGCAGTGAGTACAGGGCATCTACTGGAAACACCATATATTTT.

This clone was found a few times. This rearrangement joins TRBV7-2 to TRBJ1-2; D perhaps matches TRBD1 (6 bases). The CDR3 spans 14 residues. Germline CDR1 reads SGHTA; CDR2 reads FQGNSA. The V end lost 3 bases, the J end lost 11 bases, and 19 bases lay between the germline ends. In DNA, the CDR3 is TGTGCCAGCAGCTTCGCGGACAGCCAGGGTGTGTACACCTTC. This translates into CASSFADSQGVYTF.

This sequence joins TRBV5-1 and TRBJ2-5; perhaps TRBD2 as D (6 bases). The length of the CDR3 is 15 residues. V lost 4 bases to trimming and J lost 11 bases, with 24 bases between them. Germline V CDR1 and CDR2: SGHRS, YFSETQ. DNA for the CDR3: TGCGCCAGCAGCGCGTTCGGGCCTCCCGGGGGTGAGCAGTACTTC. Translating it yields CASSAFGPPGGEQYF. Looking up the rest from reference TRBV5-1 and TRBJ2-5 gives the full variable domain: KAGVTQTPRYLIKTRGQQVTLSCSPISGHRSVSWYQQTPGQGLQFLFEYFSETQRNKGNFPGRFSGRQFSNSRSEMNVSTLELGDSALYLCASSAFGPPGGEQYFGPGTRLLVL.